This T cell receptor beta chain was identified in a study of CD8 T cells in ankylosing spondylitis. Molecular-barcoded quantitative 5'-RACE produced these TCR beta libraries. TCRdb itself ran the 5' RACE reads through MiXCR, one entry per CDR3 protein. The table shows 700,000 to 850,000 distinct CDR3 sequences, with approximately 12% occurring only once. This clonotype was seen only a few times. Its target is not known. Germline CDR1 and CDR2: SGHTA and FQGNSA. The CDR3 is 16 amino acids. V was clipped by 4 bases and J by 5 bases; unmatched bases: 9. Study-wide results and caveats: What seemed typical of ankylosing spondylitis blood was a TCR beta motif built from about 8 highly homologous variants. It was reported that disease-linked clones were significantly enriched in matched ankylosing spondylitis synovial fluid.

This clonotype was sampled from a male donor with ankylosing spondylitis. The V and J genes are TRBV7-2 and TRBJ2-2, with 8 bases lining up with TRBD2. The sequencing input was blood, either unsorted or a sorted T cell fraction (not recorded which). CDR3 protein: CASSSGTRVHTGELFF. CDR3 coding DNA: TGTGCCAGCAGCTCCGGGACTAGGGTGCATACCGGGGAGCTGTTTTTT.